The next 2 T cell receptor beta chains were all read from a single sample in a study of cytomegalovirus exposure and HLA in healthy donors. Clones were sequenced by immunoSEQ multiplex PCR, and TCRdb holds only the in-frame ones, with some missing. Of roughly 140,000 clones in the sample, roughly 88% were seen once. Material: PBMCs. The receptor source for this set is a young woman in good health and CMV-seropositive.

The J gene is TRBJ1-2, the V gene TRBV7-9; 9 bases are a match to TRBD1. CDR1 and CDR2 from the germline V gene are SEHNR and FQNEAQ (reference sequence). Losses at the gene ends were 5 bases for V and 4 bases for J; bases not matched to a gene: 8. The CDR3 is made up of 15 amino acids. CDR3 DNA sequence: TGTGCCAGCAGCCTTACGGGACAGGGATCCTATGGCTACACCTTC. Protein sequence: CASSLTGQGSYGYTF.

The V call is TRBV7-6, the J call TRBJ2-3; 7 bases are a match to TRBD2. Trimming cost V 5 bases and J 2 bases; bases outside gene matches: 10. The CDR3 spans 16 residues. The germline CDR1 and CDR2 sequences are SGHVS and FNYEAQ. Here the CDR3 DNA reads TGTGCCAGCAGCCGGCGGGACTACAACCCCACAGATACGCAGTATTTT. This encodes CASSRRDYNPTDTQYF.